The clone carrying this T cell receptor beta chain has ten or more counts. Its antigen is still unknown. Looked up from germline, CDR1 is SGDLS and CDR2 is YYNGEE. The CDR3 spans 15 residues. Between the trimmed V and J ends, which lost 0 bases and 9 bases, there was a span of 16 bases. Ophthalmopathy patients had Clinical Activity Score at least 3, NOSPECS grade at least 4, duration under 3 months. In making diagnoses, clinical symptoms, serum thyroxine and TRAb, thyroid ultrasound and orbital computed tomography were all used. PBMCs were collected from a roughly 10 ml volume of fresh peripheral blood. This entry is derived from a study of T cells in Graves' hyperthyroidism and ophthalmopathy. Study-wide results and caveats: A 13 V-J model separated ophthalmopathy from stable hyperthyroidism.

The TCR beta CDR3 regions underwent amplification using RNA transcripts as the source. First-round RT-PCR targeting the TCR CDR3 was performed with the HTBI primer set. TCRdb called the multiplex PCR reads again in MiXCR, with one record for every CDR3 protein. The profile covers hundreds of thousands of distinct CDR3 sequences, with approximately 24% appearing a single time and about 11% taken by the ten largest. The clonotype comes from a woman aged 30 to 39 with Graves' ophthalmopathy. The chain recombines TRBV9 with TRBJ1-3, with a possible D match to TRBD1 (5 bases). The source material was blood. The CDR3 is CASSVAGTPFSTIYF. The CDR3 nucleotides are TGTGCCAGCAGCGTAGCAGGGACTCCCTTTAGCACCATATATTTT. The full variable domain, its missing parts supplied by reference TRBV9 and TRBJ1-3, is DSGVTQTPKHLITATGQRVTLRCSPRSGDLSVYWYQQSLDQGLQFLIQYYNGEERAKGNILERFSAQQFPDLHSELNLSSLELGDSALYFCASSVAGTPFSTIYFGEGSWLTVV.